This record looks at one TCR beta chain sequence and its context. The antigen is unknown. Pooled samples include second doses given at about 4 or 12 weeks. The protocol was immunoSEQ multiplex PCR, while the TCRdb copy is restricted to in-frame clones and leaves out a portion. The data show tens of thousands of clones, with approximately 88% seen just once and about 2.5% held by the top ten. The source of the sample is a study of T cell responses to AZD1222 COVID-19 vaccine. Study-level points and caveats: The donor group comprised mostly white British people and more females; the analysis possibly underestimated clonal diversity. Increases in Spike-specific TCR breadth and depth were seen after two AZD1222 doses. Recipients of AZD1222 seropositive at baseline numbered only 6 or 7.

The CDR3 sequence is 13 residues long. The V and J ends lost 1 base and 6 bases respectively, with 7 bases between them. The germline gives CDR1 SEHNR, CDR2 FQNEAQ (reference sequence). The sample consisted of peripheral blood, taken 28 days after the second AZD1222 dose. This TCR derives from an adult who received the AZD1222 COVID-19 vaccine. The chain joins TRBV7-9 to TRBJ1-5; D is undetermined. CDR3 DNA sequence: TGTGCCAGCAGCTTAGGTTCTTCTCAGCCCCAGCATTTT. Residues: CASSLGSSQPQHF.